This T cell receptor (beta chain) was obtained from a study of blood T cell repertoires in COVID-19 (TCRdb year 2020). Some background on the complete study: The collaborator samples originated in the United States, Italy and Spain and spanned the acute and convalescent phases of COVID-19. A de-identified subject ID, COVID-19 status, age in years and sex were almost always included in the sample metadata. The dataset comprised deeply sampled blood TCRbeta repertoires from subjects exposed to, actively infected with, or recovered from COVID-19. Where HLA class I and class II types were available, the types were taken from metadata supplied by the sample provider, not from assay-based typing. The prospective study material was composed of cDNA or gDNA derived from T cells, B-cell-depleted T cells, or PBMCs. Samples were obtained from the ongoing ImmuneRACE study (first 160 participants) and from about 1,300 subjects provided by 6 global collaborators. The repertoires were released in a freely available public database meant as a resource for research on the immune response to SARS-CoV-2. Summary of the overall study and its limitations: The quantity of clinical and demographic metadata differed by source and by participant and was supplied without curation.

Including the terminal cysteine and phenylalanine, the CDR3 comprises 15 residues. The retained sequence is limited to the CDR3, 45 bases, with the frame set at the first base. CDR1 is given as KGHSH and CDR2 as LQKENI, both from the germline V gene. V is shortened by 4 bases, J by 4 bases, and the region joining them spans 16 bases. The immunoSEQ Assay, a bias-controlled multiplex PCR, was used to amplify TCRbeta CDR3 regions from genomic DNA. The study's processing was this. The number of nucleated cells in each sample was estimated by amplification of reference gene primers within the assay. To quantify the absolute abundance of each unique TCRbeta CDR3 rearrangement, sequence reads were collapsed and filtered. For each sample, productive Simpson clonality was calculated as the square root of Simpson's diversity index across productive rearrangements. Sourced from immuneACCESS, this table was stored by TCRdb with only in-frame sequences that have V and J called. A share of the clones is absent; for the studies checked, an unresolved V gene accounts for under half, and the remainder has no known explanation. V, J and clone size are those of that table, while D and trimming were read from the DNA. For this sample there are some 50,000 clones; around 80% appear just once. Together, the top ten hold 8% to 9% of the sample.

Each collaborating institution followed its own protocols to collect whole blood in K2EDTA tubes. For TCRbeta analysis, collaborators shipped samples as frozen whole blood, isolated PBMCs, or DNA extracted from either of those sample types. Comment on this clone: The clone's antigen remains unknown. No qualities accompany the bases; no much larger clone lies one base away.

The sequence links TRBV18 to TRBJ1-2, with no D gene named confidently. This clonotype originated in a man of 80 years or more in a cohort sampled during active COVID-19. Sequencing input: peripheral blood. CDR3 reads: CASSRGGEISYGYTF. The DNA sequence follows: TGTGCCAGCTCACGAGGTGGGGAGATCTCCTATGGCTACACCTTC.